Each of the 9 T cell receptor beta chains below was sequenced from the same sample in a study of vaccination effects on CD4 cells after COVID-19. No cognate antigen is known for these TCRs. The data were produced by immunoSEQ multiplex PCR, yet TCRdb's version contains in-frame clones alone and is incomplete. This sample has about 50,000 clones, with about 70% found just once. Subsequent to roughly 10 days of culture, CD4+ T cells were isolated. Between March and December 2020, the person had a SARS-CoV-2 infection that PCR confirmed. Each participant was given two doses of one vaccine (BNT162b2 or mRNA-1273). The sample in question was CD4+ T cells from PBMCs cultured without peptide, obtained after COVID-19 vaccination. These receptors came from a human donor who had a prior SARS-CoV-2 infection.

For the CDR3, the DNA is TGTGCCTGGAGTACGGCGGGGGGGCGGGTAGAGACCCAGTACTTC. Translation gives CAWSTAGGRVETQYF. This chain connects TRBV30 to TRBJ2-5; 9 nucleotides line up with TRBD2. With 2 bases clipped from V and 4 bases from J, the junction kept 8 bases outside the gene matches. This CDR3 is 15 amino acids long. The germline CDR1 and CDR2 sequences are GTSNPN and SVGIG (reference sequence).

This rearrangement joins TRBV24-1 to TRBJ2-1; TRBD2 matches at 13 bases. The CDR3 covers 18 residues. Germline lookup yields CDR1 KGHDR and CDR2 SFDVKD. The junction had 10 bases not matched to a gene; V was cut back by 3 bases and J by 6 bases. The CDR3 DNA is TGTGCCACCAGTGATCCCCCGGGACTAGCGGGAAAGGGCAATGAGCAGTTCTTC. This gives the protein CATSDPPGLAGKGNEQFF.

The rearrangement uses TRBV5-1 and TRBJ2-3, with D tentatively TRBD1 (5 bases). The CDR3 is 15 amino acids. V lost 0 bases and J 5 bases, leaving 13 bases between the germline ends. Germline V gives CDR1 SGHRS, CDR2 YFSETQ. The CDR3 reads CASSLAVDQGDTQYF. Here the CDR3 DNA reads TGCGCCAGCAGCTTGGCCGTCGATCAGGGAGATACGCAGTATTTT.

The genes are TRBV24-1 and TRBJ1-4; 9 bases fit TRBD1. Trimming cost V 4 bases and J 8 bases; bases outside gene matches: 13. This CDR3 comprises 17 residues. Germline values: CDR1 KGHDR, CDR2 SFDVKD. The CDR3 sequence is CATSEPDTGGRGEKLFF. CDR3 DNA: TGTGCCACCAGTGAACCTGATACAGGGGGCAGAGGGGAAAAACTGTTTTTT.

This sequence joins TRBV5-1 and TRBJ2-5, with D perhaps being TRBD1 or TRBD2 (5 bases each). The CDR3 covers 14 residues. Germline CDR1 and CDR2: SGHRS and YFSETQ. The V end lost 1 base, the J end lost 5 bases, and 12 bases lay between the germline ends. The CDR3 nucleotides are TGCGCCAGCAGCTTGTGGGGGACCGGGGAGACCCAGTACTTC. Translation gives CASSLWGTGETQYF.

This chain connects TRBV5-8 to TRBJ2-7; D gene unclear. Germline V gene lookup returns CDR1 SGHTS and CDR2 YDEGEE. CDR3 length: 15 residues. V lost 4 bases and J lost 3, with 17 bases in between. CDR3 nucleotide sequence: TGTGCCAGCAGCGCCGCACCCGGGTACGGCTACGAGCAGTACTTC. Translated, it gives CASSAAPGYGYEQYF.

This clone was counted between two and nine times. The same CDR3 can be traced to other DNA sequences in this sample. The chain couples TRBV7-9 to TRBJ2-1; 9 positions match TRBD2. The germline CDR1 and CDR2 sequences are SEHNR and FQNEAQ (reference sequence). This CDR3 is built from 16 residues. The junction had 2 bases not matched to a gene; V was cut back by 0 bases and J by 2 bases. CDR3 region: CASSLALAGTYNEQFF. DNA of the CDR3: TGTGCCAGCAGCTTAGCTCTAGCGGGGACCTACAATGAGCAGTTCTTC.

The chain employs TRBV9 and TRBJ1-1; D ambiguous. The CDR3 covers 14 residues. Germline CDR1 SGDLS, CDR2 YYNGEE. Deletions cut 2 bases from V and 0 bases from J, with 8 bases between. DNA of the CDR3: TGTGCCAGCAGCGTGAACACCATGAACACTGAAGCTTTCTTT. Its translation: CASSVNTMNTEAFF.

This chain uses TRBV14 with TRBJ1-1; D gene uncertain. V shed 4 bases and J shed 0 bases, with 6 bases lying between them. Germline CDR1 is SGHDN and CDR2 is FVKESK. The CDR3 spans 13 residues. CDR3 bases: TGTGCCAGCAGCCTTGCGATGAACACTGAAGCTTTCTTT. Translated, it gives CASSLAMNTEAFF.